This TCR beta chain originates from a study of shared clonotypes between healthy human individuals. Whole-study findings and limits: The small donor group covered limited genetic and exposure diversity.

As concerns this clone: The antigen is not known.

Trimming cost V 5 bases and J 4 bases, with 18 bases left between them. The CDR3 loop spans 16 amino acids. Germline assignment: CDR1 SEHNR and CDR2 FQNEAQ (reference sequence). Using immunoSEQ multiplex PCR, the repertoire was profiled, and TCRdb retains in-frame clones only, with some absent. The table includes approximately 2,300,000 clones, around 93% detected once. Sequencing used naive CD4+ T cells from PBMCs. The sample's subset: CD45RA+ positively selected. The receptor was isolated from a man younger than 35 in good health. Some clones in this sample may be carry-over from other donors' samples. This chain connects TRBV7-9 to TRBJ1-3; D perhaps matches TRBD1 (5 bases). The CDR3 loop is CASSPPGLVEGNTIYF. The DNA of the CDR3 is TGTGCCAGCAGCCCACCAGGGTTAGTGGAAGGAAACACCATATATTTT.